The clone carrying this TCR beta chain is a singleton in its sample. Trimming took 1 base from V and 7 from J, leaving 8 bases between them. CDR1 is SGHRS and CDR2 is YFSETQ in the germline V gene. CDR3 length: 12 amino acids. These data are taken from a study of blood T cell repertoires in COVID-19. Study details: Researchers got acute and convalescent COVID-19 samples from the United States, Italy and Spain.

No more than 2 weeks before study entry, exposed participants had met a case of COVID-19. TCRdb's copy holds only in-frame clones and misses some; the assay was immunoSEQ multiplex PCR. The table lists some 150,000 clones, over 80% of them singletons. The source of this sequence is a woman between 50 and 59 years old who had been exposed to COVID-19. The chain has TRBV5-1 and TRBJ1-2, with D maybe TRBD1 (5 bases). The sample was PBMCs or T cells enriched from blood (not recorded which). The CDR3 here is CASSLQGRGYTF. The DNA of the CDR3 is TGCGCCAGCAGCTTGCAGGGCCGTGGCTACACCTTC.